Sequencing of this T cell receptor (beta chain) was carried out in a study of human T cells and chemical hapten exposure. Study-level information: Once 0.01% DPC had been applied to the upper back by patch test, readings were taken at 6 days. Study-level points and caveats: Significantly more large CDR3 similarity clusters were formed by expanded TCRs than by controls.

The CDR3 spans 15 residues. V was clipped by 9 bases and J by 1 base, with 15 bases between them. Germline CDR1 reads MNHEY; CDR2 reads SVGAGI. TCRdb re-called the RACE reads through MiXCR, storing one row per CDR3 protein. The data show 300,000 to 350,000 distinct CDR3 sequences, about 7% seen once. This clonotype was seen only a few times. Its antigen is undetermined. Time point meaning: patch test 1, 2 weeks after DPC sensitization. Treatment indicated: therapeutic diphenylcyclopropenone sensitization with weekly scalp DPC. The source is a woman aged 18-35 years with alopecia areata. Some clones in this sample may be carry-over from other donors' samples. The sequencing here drew on whole blood, taken in connection with sensitization to the hapten diphenylcyclopropenone (DPC). The chain links TRBV6-5 to TRBJ2-2, with a possible D match to TRBD2 (6 bases). As DNA, the CDR3 is TGTGCCAGTACGTCTGGGGGGAGGAACACCGGGGAGCTGTTTTTT. Its protein product is CASTSGGRNTGELFF.